This T cell receptor (beta chain) was documented in a study of T cells in Graves' hyperthyroidism and ophthalmopathy. Points on this clonotype: Its specificity is not known.

The CDR3 extends over 16 amino acids. In germline, CDR1 is SGHDN, CDR2 FVKESK. The ends were cut back, 3 bases at V and 0 bases at J, with 14 bases in the middle. Study conclusions and caveats: Most thyroid clonotypes expanded above 0.001 were also detected in blood.

The CDR3 regions of TCR beta were amplified from RNA transcripts. A set of HTBI primers served as the primers for a first-round RT-PCR of the TCR CDR3. MiXCR was run by TCRdb on the multiplex PCR reads, yielding one entry per CDR3 protein. This table holds some 570,000 distinct CDR3 sequences, about 14% found once. This TCR came from a woman between 18 and 29 years old with Graves' ophthalmopathy. Sample: blood. J is TRBJ1-1 and V is TRBV14; possible D gene TRBD1, 6 bases. Here the CDR3 reads CASSHGRGGLNTEAFF. The DNA for the CDR3 is TGTGCCAGCAGCCATGGCAGGGGAGGTTTGAACACTGAAGCTTTCTTT.